This TCR beta chain stems from a study of radiotherapy plus CTLA-4 blockade in lung cancer. Germline CDR1 is LGHNA and CDR2 is YNFKEQ. The CDR3 has 15 amino acids. V lost 3 bases to trimming and J lost 10 bases, with 21 bases between them. Sequencing was performed with immunoSEQ multiplex PCR; in TCRdb, only in-frame clones are kept and a portion is missing. The data show around 80,000 clones, about four fifths seen once. The TCR originated in a human donor with non-small cell lung cancer whose response to radiotherapy plus ipilimumab could not be evaluated. Some clones in this sample may be carry-over from other donors' samples. Here the sequenced sample was peripheral blood, taken from a patient treated with radiotherapy plus ipilimumab. This chain uses TRBV4-2 with TRBJ1-1; weak D call: TRBD1 (5 bases). CDR3 DNA: TGTGCCAGCAGCCAGGTTACAGGAGCGAGTCGACGAGCTTTCTTT. Translating it yields CASSQVTGASRRAFF.